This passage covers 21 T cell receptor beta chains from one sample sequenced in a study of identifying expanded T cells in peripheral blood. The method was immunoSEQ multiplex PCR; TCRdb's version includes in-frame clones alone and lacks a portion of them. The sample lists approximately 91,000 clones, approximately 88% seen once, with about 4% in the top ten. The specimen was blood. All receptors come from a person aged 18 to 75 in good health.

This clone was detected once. CDR3 in amino acids: CASSVEPAQETQYF. The CDR3 nucleotides read TGTGCCAGCAGCGTAGAACCAGCTCAAGAGACCCAGTACTTC. V is TRBV9 and J is TRBJ2-5; no reliable D call. The V gene's germline CDR1 is SGDLS and CDR2 YYNGEE. The CDR3 runs 14 residues. Trimming took off 0 bases at V and 2 bases at J, with 8 bases between the two ends.

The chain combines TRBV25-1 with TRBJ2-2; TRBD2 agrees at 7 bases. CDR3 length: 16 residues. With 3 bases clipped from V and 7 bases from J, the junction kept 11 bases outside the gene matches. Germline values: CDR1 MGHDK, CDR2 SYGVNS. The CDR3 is CASSENREGYHGELFF. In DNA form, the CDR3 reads TGTGCCAGCAGTGAGAATAGGGAGGGGTATCACGGGGAGCTGTTTTTT.

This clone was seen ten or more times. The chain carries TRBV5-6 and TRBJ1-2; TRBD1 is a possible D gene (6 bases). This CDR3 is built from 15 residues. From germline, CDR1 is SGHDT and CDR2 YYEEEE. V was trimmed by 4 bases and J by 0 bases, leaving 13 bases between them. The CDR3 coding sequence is TGTGCCAGCAGCACAGGGAACGGGGCTAACTATGGCTACACCTTC. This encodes CASSTGNGANYGYTF.

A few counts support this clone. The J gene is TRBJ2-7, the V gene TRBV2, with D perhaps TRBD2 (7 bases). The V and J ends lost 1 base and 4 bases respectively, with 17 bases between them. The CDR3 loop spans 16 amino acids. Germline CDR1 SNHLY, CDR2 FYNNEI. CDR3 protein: CASSEVGRGARYEQYF. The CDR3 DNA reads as TGTGCCAGCAGTGAAGTAGGCCGGGGGGCGCGATACGAGCAGTACTTC.

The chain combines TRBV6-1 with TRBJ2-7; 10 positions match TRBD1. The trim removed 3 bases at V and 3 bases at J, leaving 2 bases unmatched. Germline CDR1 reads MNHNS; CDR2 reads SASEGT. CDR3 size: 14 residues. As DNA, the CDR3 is TGTGCCAGCAGTGACCGGGACAGGGGCTACGAGCAGTACTTC. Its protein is CASSDRDRGYEQYF.

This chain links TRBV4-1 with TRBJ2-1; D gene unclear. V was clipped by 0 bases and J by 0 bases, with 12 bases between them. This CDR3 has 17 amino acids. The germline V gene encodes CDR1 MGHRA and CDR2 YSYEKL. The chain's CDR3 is CASSQDRASVSYNEQFF. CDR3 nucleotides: TGCGCCAGCAGCCAAGATCGGGCCTCGGTCTCCTACAATGAGCAGTTCTTC.

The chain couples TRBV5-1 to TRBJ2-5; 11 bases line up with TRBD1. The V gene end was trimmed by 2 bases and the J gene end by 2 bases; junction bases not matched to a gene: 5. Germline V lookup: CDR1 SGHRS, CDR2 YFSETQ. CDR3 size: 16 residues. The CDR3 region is CASSLYGTGGQETQYF. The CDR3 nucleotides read TGCGCCAGCAGCTTATACGGGACAGGGGGTCAAGAGACCCAGTACTTC.

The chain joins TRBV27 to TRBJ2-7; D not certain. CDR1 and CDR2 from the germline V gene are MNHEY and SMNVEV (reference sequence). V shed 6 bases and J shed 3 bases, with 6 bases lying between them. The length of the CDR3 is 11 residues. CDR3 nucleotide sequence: TGTGCCAGCAGGGGGTACTACGAGCAGTACTTC. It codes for CASRGYYEQYF.

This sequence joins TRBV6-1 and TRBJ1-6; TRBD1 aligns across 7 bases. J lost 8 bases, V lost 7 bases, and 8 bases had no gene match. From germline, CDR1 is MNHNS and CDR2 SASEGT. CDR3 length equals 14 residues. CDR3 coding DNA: TGTGCCAGCAAGGGGGGGACAGATTATTCACCCCTCCACTTT. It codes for CASKGGTDYSPLHF.

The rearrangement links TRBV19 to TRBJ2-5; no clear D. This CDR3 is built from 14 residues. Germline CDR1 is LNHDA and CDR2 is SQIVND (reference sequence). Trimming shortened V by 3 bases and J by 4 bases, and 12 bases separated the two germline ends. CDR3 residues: CASSIGLPRETQYF. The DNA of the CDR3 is TGTGCCAGTAGTATCGGTCTACCCCGAGAGACCCAGTACTTC.

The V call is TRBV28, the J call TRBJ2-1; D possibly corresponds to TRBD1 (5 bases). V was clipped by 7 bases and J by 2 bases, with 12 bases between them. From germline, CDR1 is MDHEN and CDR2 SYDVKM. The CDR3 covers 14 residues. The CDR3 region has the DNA TGTGCCAGCATCCCCCGGACAACCTACAATGAGCAGTTCTTC. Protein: CASIPRTTYNEQFF. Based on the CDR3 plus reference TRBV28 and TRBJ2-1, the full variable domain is DVKVTQSSRYLVKRTGEKVFLECVQDMDHENMFWYRQDPGLGLRLIYFSYDVKMKEKGDIPEGYSVSREKKERFSLILESASTNQTSMYLCASIPRTTYNEQFFGPGTRLTVL.

Here the CDR3 reads CASSSPGQGTNEQFF. CDR3 DNA: TGTGCCAGCAGTTCGCCGGGACAGGGAACGAATGAGCAGTTCTTC. This chain uses TRBV13 with TRBJ2-1; 9 nucleotides agree with TRBD1. The junction had 10 bases not matched to a gene; V was cut back by 6 bases and J by 7 bases. The CDR3 spans 15 residues. Germline V CDR1 and CDR2: PRHDT, FYEKMQ (reference sequence).

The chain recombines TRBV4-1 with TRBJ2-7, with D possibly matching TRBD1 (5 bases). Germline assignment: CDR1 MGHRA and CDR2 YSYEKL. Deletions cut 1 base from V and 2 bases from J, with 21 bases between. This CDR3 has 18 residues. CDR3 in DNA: TGCGCCAGCAGCCAAGGGACCTCGACAGCAAACTTCCCCTACGAGCAGTACTTC. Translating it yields CASSQGTSTANFPYEQYF.

CDR3 amino acids: CASSVAAGGGGELFF. The DNA for the CDR3 is TGTGCCAGCAGCGTAGCGGCAGGGGGCGGCGGGGAGCTGTTTTTT. This rearrangement joins TRBV9 to TRBJ2-2, with 8 bases matching TRBD1. Germline V gene sequence: CDR1 SGDLS, CDR2 YYNGEE. CDR3 length: 15 amino acids. V was clipped by 0 bases and J by 7 bases; unmatched bases: 5. The variable domain in full, with the rest retrieved from reference TRBV9 and TRBJ2-2, is DSGVTQTPKHLITATGQRVTLRCSPRSGDLSVYWYQQSLDQGLQFLIQYYNGEERAKGNILERFSAQQFPDLHSELNLSSLELGDSALYFCASSVAAGGGGELFFGEGSRLTVL.

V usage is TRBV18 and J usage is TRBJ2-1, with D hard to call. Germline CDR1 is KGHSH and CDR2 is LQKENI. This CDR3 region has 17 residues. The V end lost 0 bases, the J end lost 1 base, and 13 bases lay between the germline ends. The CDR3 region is CASSPPGVRRSYNEQFF. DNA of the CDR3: TGTGCCAGCTCACCACCAGGTGTCCGCCGTTCCTACAATGAGCAGTTCTTC. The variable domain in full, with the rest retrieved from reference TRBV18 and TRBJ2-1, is NAGVMQNPRHLVRRRGQEARLRCSPMKGHSHVYWYRQLPEEGLKFMVYLQKENIIDESGMPKERFSAEFPKEGPSILRIQQVVRGDSAAYFCASSPPGVRRSYNEQFFGPGTRLTVL.

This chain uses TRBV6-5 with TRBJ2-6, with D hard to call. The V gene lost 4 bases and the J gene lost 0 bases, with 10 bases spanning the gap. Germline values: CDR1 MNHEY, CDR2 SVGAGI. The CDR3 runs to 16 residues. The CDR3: CASSSNPGSGANVLTF. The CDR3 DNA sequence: TGTGCCAGCAGTTCGAATCCCGGCTCTGGGGCCAACGTCCTGACTTTC.

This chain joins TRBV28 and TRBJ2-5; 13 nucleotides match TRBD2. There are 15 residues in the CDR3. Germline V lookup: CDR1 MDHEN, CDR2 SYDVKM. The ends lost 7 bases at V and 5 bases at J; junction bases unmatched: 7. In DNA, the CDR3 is TGTGCCAGCATACTAGCGGGGGGGTCCCCCGAGACCCAGTACTTC. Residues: CASILAGGSPETQYF.

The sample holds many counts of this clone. The CDR3 spells CASSRTGGSYEQYF. CDR3 DNA: TGCGCCAGCAGCCGGACAGGGGGCTCCTACGAGCAGTACTTC. The gene calls are TRBV5-1 and TRBJ2-7, with 10 bases that match TRBD1. Germline V lookup: CDR1 SGHRS, CDR2 YFSETQ. The CDR3 extends over 14 amino acids. With V trimmed by 4 bases and J by 0 bases, 1 base remained unmatched.

In DNA, the CDR3 is TGTGCCAGCAGCCAAGCTAGCGGGGGGGCGGACATTCAGTACTTC. Protein sequence: CASSQASGGADIQYF. The rearrangement links TRBV4-2 to TRBJ2-4, with 12 nucleotides matching TRBD2. CDR1 is LGHNA, CDR2 YNFKEQ, per germline. CDR3 size: 15 residues. Trimming took 1 base from V and 8 from J; bases not matched to a gene: 3.

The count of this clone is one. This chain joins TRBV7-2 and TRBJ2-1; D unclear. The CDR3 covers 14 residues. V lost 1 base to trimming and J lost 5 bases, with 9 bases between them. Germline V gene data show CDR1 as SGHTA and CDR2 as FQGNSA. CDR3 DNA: TGTGCCAGCAGCTTAGAGCCGCCCCACAATGAGCAGTTCTTC. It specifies CASSLEPPHNEQFF. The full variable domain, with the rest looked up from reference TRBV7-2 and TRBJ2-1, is GAGVSQSPSNKVTEKGKDVELRCDPISGHTALYWYRQSLGQGLEFLIYFQGNSAPDKSGLPSDRFSAERTGGSVSTLTIQRTQQEDSAVYLCASSLEPPHNEQFFGPGTRLTVL.

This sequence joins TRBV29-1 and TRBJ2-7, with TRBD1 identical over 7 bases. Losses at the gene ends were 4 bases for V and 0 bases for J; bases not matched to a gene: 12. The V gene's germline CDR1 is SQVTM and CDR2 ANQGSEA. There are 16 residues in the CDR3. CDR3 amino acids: CSVGGVPTGISYEQYF. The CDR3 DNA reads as TGCAGCGTTGGAGGGGTCCCGACAGGGATCTCCTACGAGCAGTACTTC.